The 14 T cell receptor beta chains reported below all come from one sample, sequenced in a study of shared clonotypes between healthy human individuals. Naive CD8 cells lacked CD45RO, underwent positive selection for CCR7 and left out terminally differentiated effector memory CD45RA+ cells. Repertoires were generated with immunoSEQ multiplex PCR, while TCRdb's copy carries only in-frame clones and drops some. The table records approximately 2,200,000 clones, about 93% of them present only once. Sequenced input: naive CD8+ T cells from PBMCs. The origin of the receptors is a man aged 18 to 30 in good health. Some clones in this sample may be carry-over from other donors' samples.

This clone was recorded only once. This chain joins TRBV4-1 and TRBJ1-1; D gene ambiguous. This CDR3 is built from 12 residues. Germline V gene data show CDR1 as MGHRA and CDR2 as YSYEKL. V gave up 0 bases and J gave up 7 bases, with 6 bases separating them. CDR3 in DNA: TGCGCCAGCAGCCAAGACACGGGTGAAGCTTTCTTT. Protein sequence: CASSQDTGEAFF.

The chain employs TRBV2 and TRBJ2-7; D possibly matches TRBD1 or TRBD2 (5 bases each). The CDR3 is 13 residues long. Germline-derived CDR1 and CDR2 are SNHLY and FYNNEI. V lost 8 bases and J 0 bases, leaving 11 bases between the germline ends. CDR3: CASAGTVSYEQYF. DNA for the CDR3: TGTGCCAGCGCAGGGACGGTCTCCTACGAGCAGTACTTC.

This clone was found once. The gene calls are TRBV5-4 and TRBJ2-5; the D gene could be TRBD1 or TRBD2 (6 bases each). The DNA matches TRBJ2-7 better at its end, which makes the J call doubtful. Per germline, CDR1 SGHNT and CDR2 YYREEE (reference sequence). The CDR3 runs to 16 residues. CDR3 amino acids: CASSLESYGGGYEQYF. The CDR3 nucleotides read TGTGCCAGCAGCTTGGAGTCTTACGGAGGGGGATACGAGCAGTACTTC.

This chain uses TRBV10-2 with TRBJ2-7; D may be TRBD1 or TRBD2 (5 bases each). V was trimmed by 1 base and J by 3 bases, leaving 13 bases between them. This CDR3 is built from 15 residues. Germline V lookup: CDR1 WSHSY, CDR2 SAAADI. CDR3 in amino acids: CASSEYGGRYYEQYF. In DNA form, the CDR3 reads TGCGCCAGCAGTGAGTATGGGGGACGGTACTACGAGCAGTACTTC.

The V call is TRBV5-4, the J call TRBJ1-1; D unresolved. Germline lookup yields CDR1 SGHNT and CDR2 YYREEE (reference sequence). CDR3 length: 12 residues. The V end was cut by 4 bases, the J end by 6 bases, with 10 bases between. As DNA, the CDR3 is TGTGCCAGCAGCGCTGGTAAGCCTGAAGCTTTCTTT. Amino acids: CASSAGKPEAFF.

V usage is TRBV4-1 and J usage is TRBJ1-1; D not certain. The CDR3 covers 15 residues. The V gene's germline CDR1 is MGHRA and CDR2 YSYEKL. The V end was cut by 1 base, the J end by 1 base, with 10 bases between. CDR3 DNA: TGCGCCAGCAGCCAAGTCCACAGTCAGAACACTGAAGCTTTCTTT. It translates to CASSQVHSQNTEAFF.

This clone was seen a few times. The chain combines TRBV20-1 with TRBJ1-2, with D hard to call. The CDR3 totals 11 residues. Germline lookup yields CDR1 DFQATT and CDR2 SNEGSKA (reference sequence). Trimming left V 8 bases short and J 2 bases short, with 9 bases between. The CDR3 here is CSHRRNYGYTF. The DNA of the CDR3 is TGCAGTCACCGCAGAAACTATGGCTACACCTTC.

As DNA, the CDR3 is TGTGCCAGCAGTTTAATCGGCAGGGCAGGCACCGGGGAGCTGTTTTTT. This codes for CASSLIGRAGTGELFF. This chain links TRBV27 with TRBJ2-2; D might be TRBD1 (5 bases). CDR1 is MNHEY, CDR2 SMNVEV, per germline (reference sequence). This CDR3 region has 16 residues. The V gene lost 2 bases and the J gene lost 4 bases, with 14 bases spanning the gap.

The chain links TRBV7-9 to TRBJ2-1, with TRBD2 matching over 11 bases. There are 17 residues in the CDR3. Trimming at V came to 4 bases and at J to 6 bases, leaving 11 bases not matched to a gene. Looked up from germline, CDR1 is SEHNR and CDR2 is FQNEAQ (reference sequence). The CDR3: CASSSTLAGANFNEQFF. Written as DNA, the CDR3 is TGTGCCAGCAGCTCAACACTAGCGGGAGCGAACTTCAATGAGCAGTTCTTC.

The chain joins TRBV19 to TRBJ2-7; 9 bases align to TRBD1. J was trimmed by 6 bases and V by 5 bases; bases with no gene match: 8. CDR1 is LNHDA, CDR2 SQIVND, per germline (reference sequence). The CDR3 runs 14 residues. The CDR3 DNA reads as TGTGCCAGTAGTCCCCGGGACAGGGCTTTCGAGCAGTACTTC. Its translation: CASSPRDRAFEQYF.

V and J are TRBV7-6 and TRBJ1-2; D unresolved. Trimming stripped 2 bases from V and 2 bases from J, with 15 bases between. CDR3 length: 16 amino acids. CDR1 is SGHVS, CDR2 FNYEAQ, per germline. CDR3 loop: CASSLITGRANYGYTF. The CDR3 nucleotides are TGTGCCAGCAGCTTAATCACGGGTCGCGCAAACTATGGCTACACCTTC.

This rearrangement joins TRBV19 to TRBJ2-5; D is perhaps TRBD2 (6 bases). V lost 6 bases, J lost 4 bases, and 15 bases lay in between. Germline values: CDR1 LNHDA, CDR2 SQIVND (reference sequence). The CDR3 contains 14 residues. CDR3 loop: CASSSLRRGETQYF. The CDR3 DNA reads TGTGCCAGTAGCTCTCTCAGGAGGGGAGAGACCCAGTACTTC.

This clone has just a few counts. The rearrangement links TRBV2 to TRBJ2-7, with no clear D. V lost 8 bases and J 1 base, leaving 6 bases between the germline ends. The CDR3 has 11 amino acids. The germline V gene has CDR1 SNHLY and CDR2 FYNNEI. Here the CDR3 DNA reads TGTGCCAGCGCTGTGTCCTACGAGCAGTACTTC. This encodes CASAVSYEQYF.

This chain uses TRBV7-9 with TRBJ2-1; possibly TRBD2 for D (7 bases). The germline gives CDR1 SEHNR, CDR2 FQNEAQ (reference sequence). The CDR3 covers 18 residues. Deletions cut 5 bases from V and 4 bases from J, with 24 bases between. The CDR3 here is CASSAPRGRESVYNEQFF. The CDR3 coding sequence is TGTGCCAGCAGCGCCCCTAGGGGGAGGGAGTCGGTATACAATGAGCAGTTCTTC.